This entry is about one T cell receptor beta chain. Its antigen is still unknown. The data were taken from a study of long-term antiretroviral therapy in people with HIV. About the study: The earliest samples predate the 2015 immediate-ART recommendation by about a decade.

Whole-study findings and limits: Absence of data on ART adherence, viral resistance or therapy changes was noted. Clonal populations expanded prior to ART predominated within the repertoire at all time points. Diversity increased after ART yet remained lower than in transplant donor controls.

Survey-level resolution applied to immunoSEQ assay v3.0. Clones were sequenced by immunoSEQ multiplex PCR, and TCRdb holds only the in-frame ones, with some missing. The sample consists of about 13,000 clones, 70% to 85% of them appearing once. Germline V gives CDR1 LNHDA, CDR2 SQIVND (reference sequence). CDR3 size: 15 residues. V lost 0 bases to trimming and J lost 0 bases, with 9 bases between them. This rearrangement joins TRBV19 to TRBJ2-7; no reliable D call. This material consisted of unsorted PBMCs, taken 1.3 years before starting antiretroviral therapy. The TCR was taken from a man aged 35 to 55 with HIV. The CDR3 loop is CASSIDGTDSYEQYF. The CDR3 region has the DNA TGTGCCAGTAGTATAGATGGCACAGACTCCTACGAGCAGTACTTC.